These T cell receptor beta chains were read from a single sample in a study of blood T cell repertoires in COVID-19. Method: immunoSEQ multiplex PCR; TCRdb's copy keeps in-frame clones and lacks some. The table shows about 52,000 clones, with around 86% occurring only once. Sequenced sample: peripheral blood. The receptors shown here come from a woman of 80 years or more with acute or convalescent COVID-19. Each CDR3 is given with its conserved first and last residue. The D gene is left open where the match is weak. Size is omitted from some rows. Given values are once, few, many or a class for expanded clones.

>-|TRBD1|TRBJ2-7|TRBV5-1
CASSLMTGGYEQYF
TGCGCCAGCAGTTTGATGACAGGGGGCTACGAGCAGTACTTC
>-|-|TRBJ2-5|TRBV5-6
CASSLAVQETQYF
TGTGCCAGCAGCTTGGCGGTGCAAGAGACCCAGTACTTC
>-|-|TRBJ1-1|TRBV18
CASSYGHQNTEAFF
TGTGCCAGCTCATACGGACATCAGAACACTGAAGCTTTCTTT
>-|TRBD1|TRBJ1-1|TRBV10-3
CAISGGQGNTEAFF
TGTGCCATCAGTGGGGGACAGGGGAACACTGAAGCTTTCTTT
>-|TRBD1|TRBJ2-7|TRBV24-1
CATSDPDRGNEQYF
TGTGCCACCAGTGACCCGGACAGGGGAAACGAGCAGTACTTC
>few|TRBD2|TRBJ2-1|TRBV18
CASSPLAGGGYNEQFF
TGTGCCAGCTCACCACTCGCGGGGGGAGGTTACAATGAGCAGTTCTTC
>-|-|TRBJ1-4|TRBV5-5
CASSRILELGGEKLFF
TGTGCCAGCAGCCGAATACTAGAACTCGGCGGTGAAAAACTGTTTTTT
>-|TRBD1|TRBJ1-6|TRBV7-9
CASSLGGQGNSPLHF
TGTGCCAGCAGCTTAGGAGGACAGGGAAATTCACCCCTCCACTTT
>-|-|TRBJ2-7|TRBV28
CASSSLWTTGSIYEQYF
TGTGCCAGCAGTTCCCTATGGACGACAGGTTCAATCTACGAGCAGTACTTC
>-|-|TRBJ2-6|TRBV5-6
CASSSPTGLVSGANVLTF
TGTGCCAGCAGCTCACCGACAGGTTTGGTCTCTGGGGCCAACGTCCTGACTTTC
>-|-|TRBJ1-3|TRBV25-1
CASSEYGGRSGNTIYF
TGTGCCAGCAGTGAATATGGGGGGAGGTCTGGAAACACCATATATTTT
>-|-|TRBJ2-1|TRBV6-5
CASSYAGTHSQFF
TGTGCCAGCAGTTACGCGGGGACCCATTCACAGTTCTTC
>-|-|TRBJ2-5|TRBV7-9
CASSLFSGQETQYF
TGTGCCAGCAGCTTATTCAGCGGCCAAGAGACCCAGTACTTC
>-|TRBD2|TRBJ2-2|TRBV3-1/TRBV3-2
CASRQTSGRVGELFF
TGTGCCAGCAGACAAACTAGCGGGAGGGTAGGGGAGCTGTTTTTT
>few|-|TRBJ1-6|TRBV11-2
CASSTGVSPLHF
TGTGCCAGCAGCACCGGGGTTTCACCCCTCCACTTT
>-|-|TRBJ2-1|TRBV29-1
CSTQGLGSYNEQFF
TGCAGCACCCAGGGATTAGGCTCCTACAATGAGCAGTTCTTC
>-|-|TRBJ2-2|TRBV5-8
CASSLQWNTGELFF
TGTGCCAGCAGCTTACAATGGAACACCGGGGAGCTGTTTTTT